The clone carrying this T cell receptor beta chain was seen at least ten times. The data belong to a study of T-cell reconstitution after alpha-beta-depleted transplantation in children. This CDR3 has 13 amino acids. Germline V gene data show CDR1 as LGHNA and CDR2 as YSLEER. V lost 3 bases and J 4 bases, leaving 10 bases between the germline ends. Preparation of the TCRbeta library involved a method that used unique molecular identifiers. In TCRdb, the PCR reads were re-called with MiXCR into one record per CDR3 protein. The sample yields some 590,000 distinct CDR3 sequences, approximately 10% seen once.

The sequences come from PBMCs from the stem cell graft donor, collected from the stem cell graft. This receptor was taken from a human donor who donated a stem cell graft to a child with acute myeloid leukemia. This chain links TRBV4-3 with TRBJ2-7; D possibly corresponds to TRBD2 (5 bases). The CDR3 protein is CASSHRTGYEQYF. CDR3 sequence (DNA): TGCGCCAGCAGCCACCGGACTGGGTACGAGCAGTACTTC.